This record looks at one T cell receptor beta chain sequence and its context. This clonotype was found a few times. This clone's antigen is unknown. The record has no base qualities; no much larger clone is one base away. The source of the sample is a study of T-cell memory formation after mild COVID-19 (dated by TCRdb to about 2021). In the study overall: TCR sequence clusters from the two donors were found to be largely donor specific. In two donors, T-cell clones that expanded and contracted after mild COVID-19 were followed by sequencing TCRalpha and TCRbeta repertoires longitudinally. The cohort was made up of two young adult volunteers, one female and one male, who were previously healthy.

The instrument was an Illumina NovaSeq 6000. TCRalpha and TCRbeta cDNA libraries were constructed by 5'RACE with constant-segment primers, with sample barcodes and unique molecular identifiers being introduced. RNA was extracted from every sample with Trizol reagent. The libraries were amplified in two PCR steps, and the second step added a second sample barcode and Illumina TruSeq adapters. The libraries were sequenced on an Illumina NovaSeq using 2 x 150 bp paired-end reads. The paper's data handling went like this. Reads were demultiplexed and collapsed into UMI-guided consensus sequences with migec v1.2.7. Using mixcr v2.1.11, the UMI consensuses were aligned to TRA and TRB V and J templates and assembled into clonotypes. A clonotype was counted as expanded or contracted only when both edgeR and NoisET called the clonotype significant, with the noise models trained on biological replicates. For edgeR calls, the cutoffs were a false discovery rate-adjusted p below 0.01 and a log2 fold-change threshold of 1. As an exploratory analysis of dynamics, max-normalized trajectories of the 1000 most abundant clonotypes were examined by PCA with hierarchical clustering. Separately sequenced CD4+ and CD8+ repertoires were used to assign a CD4 or CD8 phenotype to each responding clone. TCRdb handled the public reads itself, with Q25 trimming in fastp and clone calling in MiXCR, and kept productive beta chains. CDR3 protein sequences are deduplicated, and each keeps its most common genes and DNA. What appears here as the V and J calls and clone size reflects TCRdb's work, not the paper's. Here the sample has fewer than 250,000 distinct CDR3 sequences; 15% occur a single time. 2% to 2.5% of the sample is held by the ten biggest clonotypes.

The full study reports these points: The study covered only a couple of mild cases, and larger cohorts including severe cases with pre-infection samples were considered necessary. Clones contracting from day 15 to 85 had balanced CD4/CD8 phenotypes, while a second wave expanding from day 15 to 37 was biased towards CD4+. Contracting CD4+ clones were found mainly in CM and EM memory subsets, while CD8+ clones were enriched in EMRA. The detection of some responding clones in pre-infection memory suggests that pre-existing cross-reactive memory T cells joined the SARS-CoV-2 response. SARS-CoV-2 specificity was not confirmed for the second-wave clones peaking on day 37.

CDR1 and CDR2 are read off the germline V gene as SGHDT and YYEEEE. CDR3 length: 14 amino acids, cysteine to phenylalanine. Only CDR3 DNA is held: 42 bases, read in frame from base 1. Trimming at the junction amounts to 5 bases on V and 3 bases on J, and the germline ends lie 13 bases apart. Ficoll-Paque density gradient centrifugation was used to isolate PBMCs. This clonotype originated in an adult woman who had mild COVID-19 (a few samples of this study predate the infection). The sample titles of this study are shuffled in the database, so cell type and time point are left out; the donor was told from shared clones. The V and J segments used are TRBV5-6 and TRBJ2-3; the D gene assignment is ambiguous. What was sequenced was PBMCs or a T cell subset sorted from them (not recorded which). The DNA sequence is as follows: TGTGCCAGCAGTTACTACGTGGGAACAGATACGCAGTATTTT. Its protein reads: CASSYYVGTDTQYF.